This T cell receptor beta chain was sequenced during a study of blood T cell repertoires in COVID-19. Study-level background: T cells, B-cell-depleted T cells, or PBMCs supplied cDNA or gDNA.

Original data processing: From reference gene primer amplification, estimates of nucleated cell counts were derived. Method: immunoSEQ multiplex PCR; TCRdb's copy keeps in-frame clones and lacks some. For V, J and clone size, that table is used; D and trimming come from the DNA. The sample carries about 43,000 clones, over 70% recorded once. CDR3 length: 13 amino acids. Germline CDR1 reads SGHDT; CDR2 reads YYEEEE. Trimming left V 3 bases short and J 11 bases short, with 17 bases between. The V call is TRBV5-6, the J call TRBJ1-1, with a weak D call TRBD1 (6 bases). This receptor was taken from a woman in her sixties with acute or convalescent COVID-19. The sequenced material came from peripheral blood. CDR3 coding DNA: TGTGCCAGCAGCTGGACAGCTAATTCCAATGCTTTCTTT. Amino acids: CASSWTANSNAFF.